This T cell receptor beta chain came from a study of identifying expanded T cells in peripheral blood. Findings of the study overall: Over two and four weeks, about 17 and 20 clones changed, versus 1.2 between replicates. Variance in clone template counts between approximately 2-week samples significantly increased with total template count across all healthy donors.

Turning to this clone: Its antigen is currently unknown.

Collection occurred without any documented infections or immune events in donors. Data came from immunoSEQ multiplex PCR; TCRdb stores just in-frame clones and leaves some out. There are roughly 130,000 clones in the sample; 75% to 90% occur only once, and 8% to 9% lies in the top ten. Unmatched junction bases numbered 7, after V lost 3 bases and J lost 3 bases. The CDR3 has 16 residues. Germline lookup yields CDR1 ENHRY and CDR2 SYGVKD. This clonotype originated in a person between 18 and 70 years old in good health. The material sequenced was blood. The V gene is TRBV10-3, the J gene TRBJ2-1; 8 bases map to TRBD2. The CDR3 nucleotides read TGTGCCATCAGTGACCCTGGTAGCGGGAACTACAATGAGCAGTTCTTC. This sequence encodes CAISDPGSGNYNEQFF.